This TCR beta chain was sequenced for a study of OX40 agonist ivuxolimab in advanced cancers. Concerning the study at large: Ivuxolimab, which targeted the costimulatory receptor OX40 (CD134), was an agonistic, fully human IgG2 monoclonal antibody. Intravenous ivuxolimab was administered to patients every 2 weeks at six dose levels: 0.01, 0.1, 0.3, 1.5, 3 and 10 mg/kg. Partial responses were achieved by three dose-escalation patients, of whom one had hepatocellular carcinoma and two had cutaneous melanoma. The paper reports the monotherapy dose-escalation portion (N = 52 patients) of the phase I ivuxolimab trial. Prior anti-PD-1, anti-PD-L1 or anti-CTLA-4 therapy was permitted, and checkpoint inhibitors had been received by under 50% of dose-escalation patients. Of the approximately 53 patients in dose escalation, 19 had hepatocellular carcinoma, around 15 had melanoma, 9 had renal cell carcinoma and 9 had head and neck cancer. Peripheral TCRbeta sequencing aimed to test whether ivuxolimab altered TCR sequence diversity and caused clonal T-cell expansion. In the dose-escalation cohort, roughly 82% of patients were male, and the mean age was around 65 years with a range of roughly 23 to 90.

Genomic DNA was extracted from sorted cells for sequencing of the TCRbeta CDR3 region. The immunoSEQ Assay was used for sequencing of TCRbeta CDR3 regions. Sourced from immuneACCESS, this table was stored by TCRdb with only in-frame sequences that have V and J called. A share of the clones is absent; for the studies checked, an unresolved V gene accounts for under half, and the remainder has no known explanation. This sample is represented by approximately 92,000 clones; less than 95% of them were singletons. The top ten clones comprise roughly 0.17% of the sample. The trial excluded patients who had a history of autoimmune disease or who were on systemic immunosuppression. Peripheral blood for TCR sequencing was collected from all dose cohorts at baseline, on cycle 4 day 1, and on cycle 7 day 1. The samples were taken from a phase I, first-in-human, multicenter, open-label dose-escalation trial of ivuxolimab. The trial enrolled adults with locally advanced or metastatic head and neck squamous cell, hepatocellular, melanoma or renal cell carcinoma. Before TCR sequencing, CD4+ and CD8+ T cells were separately sorted from peripheral blood.

General study outcomes and caveats: In partial responders in the 0.1-3.0 mg/kg groups, normalized peripheral clonal expansion was found to be among the lowest, especially among CD8+ T cells. The antigen specificity of the clonally expanded peripheral T cells was not determined. After ivuxolimab, expanded clones were on average more numerous among CD8+ T cells than among CD4+ T cells. Clonal expansion of both CD4+ and CD8+ blood T cells was observed from baseline to week 6 at doses 0.1 to 3.0 mg/kg. Low levels of normalized T-cell clonal expansion were also seen in some patients who did not respond.

As concerns this clone: Its target antigen remains unknown. No quality values exist for individual bases; no much larger clone is one base distant.

At the junction V is shortened by 4 bases and J by 4 bases, with 16 bases in between. Including cysteine and phenylalanine, the CDR3 has 15 amino acids. Of the read, only the CDR3 DNA is kept; its 45 bases are in frame from base 1. CDR1 and CDR2, looked up from the germline V gene, are SGHRS and YFSETQ. Sequencing was performed on CD4+ or CD8+ T cells sorted from blood, taken in a trial of the OX40 agonist ivuxolimab. The sequence joins TRBV5-1 to TRBJ2-3, and possibly TRBD2, on 7 matching bases. The clonotype comes from an adult with an advanced solid tumor such as melanoma, head and neck, liver or kidney cancer. The CDR3 protein sequence reads: CASSLGGGRADTQYF. DNA sequence: TGCGCCAGCAGCCTGGGGGGGGGCCGAGCAGATACGCAGTATTTT. The reference TRBV5-1 and TRBJ2-3 proteins fill in what lies around the CDR3, so the full variable domain reads KAGVTQTPRYLIKTRGQQVTLSCSPISGHRSVSWYQQTPGQGLQFLFEYFSETQRNKGNFPGRFSGRQFSNSRSEMNVSTLELGDSALYLCASSLGGGRADTQYFGPGTRLTVL.